Following are 32 T cell receptor beta chains from one sample sequenced in a study of metastatic and nonmetastatic thyroid tumors. From the PCR reads, TCRdb re-called clones with MiXCR. The data hold some 25,000 clones, with approximately 20% observed a single time. All patients were treatment-naive before thyroid surgery. Material for sequencing was blood. Receptors were obtained from a male donor with papillary thyroid cancer or a benign thyroid nodule (not recorded which). Some clones in this sample may be carry-over from other donors' samples.

The CDR3 is CASSGTETGELFF. CDR3 sequence (DNA): TGTGCCAGCAGCGGAACGGAAACCGGGGAGCTGTTTTTT. This chain connects TRBV6-4 to TRBJ2-2; no clear D. V was trimmed by 6 bases and J by 5 bases, leaving 10 bases between them. The CDR3 spans 13 residues. The germline CDR1 and CDR2 sequences are MRHNA and SNTAGT.

This clone was observed at least ten times. The chain joins TRBV5-5 to TRBJ1-4; a possible D gene is TRBD1 (6 bases). The CDR3 is 14 amino acids. Germline V CDR1 and CDR2: SGHKS, YYEKEE (reference sequence). The V gene lost 3 bases and the J gene lost 10 bases, with 16 bases spanning the gap. CDR3 sequence (DNA): TGTGCCAGCAGCTCGGATGTCGAAGGGGGAAAACTGTTTTTT. Translating it yields CASSSDVEGGKLFF. The whole variable domain, filled in from reference TRBV5-5 and TRBJ1-4, reads DAGVTQSPTHLIKTRGQQVTLRCSPISGHKSVSWYQQVLGQGPQFIFQYYEKEERGRGNFPDRFSARQFPNYSSELNVNALLLGDSALYLCASSSDVEGGKLFFGSGTQLSVL.

The rearrangement links TRBV2 to TRBJ1-4, with a possible D match to TRBD1 (6 bases). The CDR3 sequence is 15 residues long. V was shortened by 3 bases and J by 5 bases, with 13 bases between the two germline ends. Looked up from germline, CDR1 is SNHLY and CDR2 is FYNNEI. CDR3 in DNA: TGTGCCAGCAGTGAGGAACAGGGACCCAATGAAAAACTGTTTTTT. Amino acid sequence: CASSEEQGPNEKLFF.

The chain carries TRBV2 and TRBJ2-5, with D unclear. V shed 1 base and J shed 2 bases, with 11 bases lying between them. Germline V lookup: CDR1 SNHLY, CDR2 FYNNEI. The CDR3 has 15 amino acids. This CDR3 is CASSEGGQAQETQYF. CDR3 coding DNA: TGTGCCAGCAGTGAAGGTGGCCAGGCGCAAGAGACCCAGTACTTC. Full variable domain (outside the CDR3, taken from reference TRBV2 and TRBJ2-5): EPEVTQTPSHQVTQMGQEVILRCVPISNHLYFYWYRQILGQKVEFLVSFYNNEISEKSEIFDDQFSVERPDGSNFTLKIRSTKLEDSAMYFCASSEGGQAQETQYFGPGTRLLVL.

This clone was found many times. V gene TRBV7-2 combines with J gene TRBJ2-7, with 8 positions matching TRBD2. The CDR3 is made up of 15 amino acids. After removal of 2 bases from V and 4 bases from J, the junction contained 7 bases not matched to a gene. Germline CDR1 SGHTA, CDR2 FQGNSA. For the CDR3, the DNA is TGTGCCAGCAGCTTATTAGGACTAGCCTTATACGAGCAGTACTTC. Translation: CASSLLGLALYEQYF.

In its sample, this clone ranks as medium-sized. V gene TRBV24-1 combines with J gene TRBJ2-7; possible D gene TRBD1, 6 bases. V gave up 12 bases and J gave up 1 base, with 12 bases separating them. CDR3 length: 12 amino acids. Germline V gives CDR1 KGHDR, CDR2 SFDVKD. CDR3 sequence: CAVGQTSYEQYF. CDR3 sequence (DNA): TGTGCCGTCGGACAGACTTCCTACGAGCAGTACTTC.

The rearrangement uses TRBV12-3 or TRBV12-4 and TRBJ1-3, with D possibly matching TRBD1 (6 bases). V lost 6 bases, J lost 2 bases, and 11 bases lay in between. CDR3 length equals 14 residues. DNA for the CDR3: TGTGCCAGCAGGATCCAGGGGACTGGAAACACCATATATTTT. As protein: CASRIQGTGNTIYF.

The table lists this clone with many counts. This chain connects TRBV7-2 to TRBJ1-4, with 7 nucleotides matching TRBD1. Germline V lookup: CDR1 SGHTA, CDR2 FQGNSA. The length of the CDR3 is 13 residues. Trimming cost V 4 bases and J 10 bases; bases outside gene matches: 6. The CDR3 nucleotides read TGTGCCAGCAGCTCCCGGCAGGGGGGAAAACTGTTTTTT. It translates to CASSSRQGGKLFF.

This clone has ten or more counts. The gene calls are TRBV7-6 and TRBJ2-7; 10 nucleotides match TRBD2. The germline gives CDR1 SGHVS, CDR2 FNYEAQ. The CDR3 length is 15 residues. Unmatched junction bases numbered 7, after V lost 5 bases and J lost 3 bases. CDR3 sequence (DNA): TGTGCCAGCAGCCGAGCCGGACTAGCGGTCTACGAGCAGTACTTC. Its protein is CASSRAGLAVYEQYF. Complete variable domain (other parts from reference TRBV7-6 and TRBJ2-7): GAGVSQSPRYKVTKRGQDVALRCDPISGHVSLYWYRQALGQGPEFLTYFNYEAQQDKSGLPNDRFSAERPEGSISTLTIQRTEQRDSAMYRCASSRAGLAVYEQYFGPGTRLTVT.

This clone occurred many times. The CDR3 coding sequence is TGCAGTGCTACAAACCCTAGCGTCTCCCCCTACAATGAGCAGTTCTTC. Translating gives CSATNPSVSPYNEQFF. This rearrangement joins TRBV20-1 to TRBJ2-1, with D perhaps matching TRBD2 (6 bases). The CDR3 spans 16 residues. Trimming removed 4 bases from V and 2 bases from J, with 18 bases in between. Germline lookup yields CDR1 DFQATT and CDR2 SNEGSKA (reference sequence).

In this sample, this clone turned up many times. The V and J genes are TRBV20-1 and TRBJ2-5; perhaps TRBD2 as D (6 bases). The CDR3 contains 13 residues. V lost 5 bases and J lost 5, with 15 bases in between. The germline gives CDR1 DFQATT, CDR2 SNEGSKA (reference sequence). Here the CDR3 reads CSAPGAGGETQYF. The CDR3 DNA reads as TGCAGTGCTCCCGGGGCTGGAGGGGAGACCCAGTACTTC.

The chain links TRBV5-5 to TRBJ1-2; D may be TRBD1 (6 bases). Germline V lookup: CDR1 SGHKS, CDR2 YYEKEE (reference sequence). The CDR3 runs to 13 residues. With 3 bases removed from V and 2 bases from J, the gap between germline ends came to 8 bases. The CDR3 here is CASSSGQNYGYTF. The DNA of the CDR3 is TGTGCCAGCAGCTCCGGACAGAACTATGGCTACACCTTC.

This clone was counted many times. V and J are TRBV28 and TRBJ1-1, with D unclear. The V and J ends lost 3 bases and 4 bases respectively, with 9 bases between them. Germline CDR1 and CDR2: MDHEN and SYDVKM. The CDR3 covers 13 residues. The chain's CDR3 is CASSFEQFTEAFF. The DNA for the CDR3 is TGTGCCAGCAGTTTCGAACAGTTCACTGAAGCTTTCTTT.

This clone is medium-sized in the sample. The chain couples TRBV28 to TRBJ1-5; 9 bases agree with TRBD1. Germline values: CDR1 MDHEN, CDR2 SYDVKM. Losses at the gene ends were 3 bases for V and 5 bases for J; bases not matched to a gene: 5. This CDR3 is built from 15 residues. For the CDR3, the DNA is TGTGCCAGCAGTTTCGAGACAGGGGGGGATCAGCCCCAGCATTTT. It encodes CASSFETGGDQPQHF.

This clone was counted at least ten times. The CDR3 sequence: CASSLGHLRPLEHF. The CDR3 coding sequence is TGTGCCAGCAGCTTGGGACACCTTAGGCCCCTCGAGCATTTT. V gene TRBV5-8 combines with J gene TRBJ1-5; no clear D. The V end was cut by 0 bases, the J end by 14 bases, with 18 bases between. This CDR3 comprises 14 residues. Germline V gives CDR1 SGHTS, CDR2 YDEGEE. The whole variable domain, filled in from reference TRBV5-8 and TRBJ1-5, reads EAGVTQSPTHLIKTRGQQATLRCSPISGHTSVYWYQQALGLGLQFLLWYDEGEERNRGNFPPRFSGRQFPNYSSELNVNALELEDSALYLCASSLGHLRPLEHFGDGTRLSIL.

This clone was recorded at least ten times. The V call is TRBV10-2, the J call TRBJ2-5, with TRBD2 matching 8 bases. Trimming removed 3 bases from V and 5 bases from J; junction bases left unmatched: 8. Per germline, CDR1 WSHSY and CDR2 SAAADI. The CDR3 runs 15 residues. The CDR3 DNA follows: TGCGCCAGCAGTGATGGCGGGAGGTCAGGTGAGACCCAGTACTTC. Encoded protein: CASSDGGRSGETQYF.

This clone was observed at least ten times. The chain employs TRBV30 and TRBJ2-2, with TRBD1 matching over 7 bases. The junction had 4 bases not matched to a gene; V was cut back by 2 bases and J by 1 base. Germline CDR1 and CDR2: GTSNPN and SVGIG (reference sequence). There are 15 residues in the CDR3. CDR3 sequence reads: CAWSITGVNTGELFF. In nucleotides, the CDR3 is TGTGCCTGGAGTATAACAGGGGTGAACACCGGGGAGCTGTTTTTT.

This chain uses TRBV27 with TRBJ1-2; a weak D match, TRBD1 (5 bases). Looked up from germline, CDR1 is MNHEY and CDR2 is SMNVEV (reference sequence). This CDR3 region has 13 residues. The ends were cut back, 1 base at V and 4 bases at J, with 7 bases in the middle. For the CDR3, the DNA is TGTGCCAGCAGTTTATTAGGGACCTATGGCTACACCTTC. Its protein is CASSLLGTYGYTF.

The chain carries TRBV5-6 and TRBJ2-7; D not resolved. Germline V lookup: CDR1 SGHDT, CDR2 YYEEEE. The length of the CDR3 is 13 residues. The V gene lost 3 bases and the J gene lost 5 bases, with 12 bases spanning the gap. The CDR3 bases are TGTGCCAGCAGCTGGGCGACGGTGAACGAGCAGTACTTC. Translating gives CASSWATVNEQYF.

This clone was seen repeatedly, ten times or more. This may be a read error: a much more frequent sequence differs by one nucleotide. The V gene is TRBV27, the J gene TRBJ2-5, with D maybe TRBD1 (6 bases). The length of the CDR3 is 15 residues. Trimming left V 11 bases short and J 1 base short, with 20 bases between. The germline CDR1 and CDR2 sequences are MNHEY and SMNVEV (reference sequence). The CDR3 coding sequence is TGTGCCCCCCAGGTTGGGGGCACCTCCCAAGAGACCCAGTACTTC. It encodes CAPQVGGTSQETQYF.

This clone was counted ten times or more. The chain uses TRBV7-2 and TRBJ2-7; D remains ambiguous. Germline V gene data show CDR1 as SGHTA and CDR2 as FQGNSA. The CDR3 runs 14 residues. The V end was cut by 2 bases, the J end by 2 bases, with 10 bases between. The CDR3 region is CASSLFADAYEQYF. The CDR3 region has the DNA TGTGCCAGCAGCTTATTCGCGGACGCCTACGAGCAGTACTTC.

This clone showed up just a few times. CDR3 amino acids: CSARGPGQGGDEQYF. The CDR3, as DNA: TGCAGTGCTAGAGGTCCCGGACAGGGAGGGGACGAGCAGTACTTC. The chain has TRBV20-1 and TRBJ2-7, with D perhaps TRBD1 (8 bases). Trimming pared 1 base from V and 5 bases from J, leaving 18 bases between. The CDR3 has 15 residues. Germline V gene sequence: CDR1 DFQATT, CDR2 SNEGSKA (reference sequence).

The genes are TRBV6-1 and TRBJ2-7; D gene uncertain. Germline-derived CDR1 and CDR2 are MNHNS and SASEGT. This CDR3 spans 15 amino acids. The V gene lost 3 bases and the J gene lost 4 bases, with 16 bases spanning the gap. The chain's CDR3 is CASSDGRTSKYEQYF. The CDR3 DNA is TGTGCCAGCAGTGACGGGCGTACCTCGAAGTACGAGCAGTACTTC.

In regard to this clone: Sequence at one end of the junction differs from germline and may be a read error. The chain uses TRBV5-8 and TRBJ2-5; tentatively, D is TRBD2 (6 bases). This CDR3 contains 15 residues. Germline assignment: CDR1 SGHTS and CDR2 YDEGEE. CDR3 coding DNA: TGTGCCAGCAGCGCCGGACATGGGGGGAAAGATACCCAGTACTTC. This translates into CASSAGHGGKDTQYF.

This clone was seen more than once but under ten times. V and J are TRBV5-4 and TRBJ1-4; the D gene is possibly TRBD1 (5 bases). V gave up 4 bases and J gave up 8 bases, with 18 bases separating them. Germline loops: CDR1 SGHNT, CDR2 YYREEE (reference sequence). The CDR3 spans 15 residues. CDR3 amino acids: CASSPKPTEREKLFF. The DNA of the CDR3 is TGTGCCAGCAGCCCCAAGCCGACAGAACGGGAAAAACTGTTTTTT. Variable domain in full (rest from reference TRBV5-4 and TRBJ1-4): ETGVTQSPTHLIKTRGQQVTLRCSSQSGHNTVSWYQQALGQGPQFIFQYYREEENGRGNFPPRFSGLQFPNYSSELNVNALELDDSALYLCASSPKPTEREKLFFGSGTQLSVL.

This clone was detected ten times or more. The chain is built from TRBV18 and TRBJ2-5; 8 bases are a match to TRBD2. Germline V gives CDR1 KGHSH, CDR2 LQKENI. V was clipped by 4 bases and J by 3 bases; unmatched bases: 10. The CDR3 runs 16 residues. The CDR3: CASSQTPTSGEETQYF. The CDR3 DNA is TGTGCCAGCTCACAAACCCCCACTAGCGGAGAAGAGACCCAGTACTTC.

This clone counts as medium-sized. The sample contains more than one DNA sequence encoding this CDR3. The chain has TRBV27 and TRBJ2-7, with 9 positions matching TRBD1. The J segment lost 8 bases and the V segment lost 3 bases, leaving 8 bases of the junction unmatched. Germline loops: CDR1 MNHEY, CDR2 SMNVEV (reference sequence). The CDR3 consists of 14 residues. The CDR3 region is CASSFPGQGKQQYF. The CDR3 nucleotides are TGTGCCAGCAGTTTCCCCGGACAGGGGAAACAGCAGTACTTC.

This clone was seen a handful of times. This CDR3 reads CASSMGLAGTDTQYF. The CDR3 nucleotides read TGTGCCAGCAGTATGGGACTAGCGGGCACAGATACGCAGTATTTT. The V and J genes are TRBV12-3 or TRBV12-4 and TRBJ2-3, with 11 bases aligning to TRBD2. V shed 5 bases, J shed 1 base, and the junction held 2 bases outside the gene matches. CDR3 length: 15 amino acids.

This clone was recorded at least ten times. This chain links TRBV10-2 with TRBJ2-5, with D maybe TRBD2 (5 bases). The CDR3 runs 15 residues. The V and J ends lost 0 bases and 2 bases respectively, with 10 bases between them. Germline assignment: CDR1 WSHSY and CDR2 SAAADI. CDR3 in amino acids: CASSESNTRQETQYF. CDR3 nucleotide sequence: TGCGCCAGCAGTGAGTCGAATACTAGGCAAGAGACCCAGTACTTC.

This clone was counted ten times or more. A read error is possible here, since a much larger clone lies one base away. Other DNA sequences within the sample encode an identical CDR3. This chain's CDR3 is CASRGTGEETQYF. The CDR3 DNA is TGTGCCAGCAGGGGAACAGGGGAAGAGACCCAGTACTTC. V and J are TRBV2 and TRBJ2-5, with 7 bases aligning to TRBD1. Looked up from germline, CDR1 is SNHLY and CDR2 is FYNNEI. CDR3 length: 13 residues. V shed 6 bases, J shed 3 bases, and the junction held 4 bases outside the gene matches.

This clone was observed at least ten times. The J gene is TRBJ2-1, the V gene TRBV20-1; TRBD2 matches 8 bases. The CDR3 extends over 14 amino acids. The V gene's germline CDR1 is DFQATT and CDR2 SNEGSKA (reference sequence). V dropped 6 bases and J dropped 10; count of bases not matched to a gene: 14. For the CDR3, the DNA is TGCAGTGCCCCGACTAGCGACACCCCCGAAGAGCAGTTCTTC. It is translated as CSAPTSDTPEEQFF.

In its sample, this clone was seen many times. V usage is TRBV6-4 and J usage is TRBJ1-1; D is unclear. CDR1 and CDR2 (germline): MRHNA, SNTAGT. The CDR3 contains 15 residues. With 6 bases removed from V and 5 bases from J, the gap between germline ends came to 19 bases. This chain's CDR3 is CASRHTLGSETEAFF. Written as DNA, the CDR3 is TGTGCCAGCAGGCACACGTTGGGGAGTGAAACTGAAGCTTTCTTT.